The rows below give T cell receptor beta chains drawn from one sample of a study of CD8 T cells in ankylosing spondylitis. TCRdb reanalysed the 5' RACE reads using MiXCR and keeps one entry per CDR3 protein. Of roughly 700,000 distinct CDR3 sequences in the sample, around 19% were seen once. Sequencing was carried out using blood, either unsorted or a sorted T cell fraction (not recorded which). Source of these receptors: a male donor with ankylosing spondylitis. Both conserved end residues are part of each CDR3. Where a row states a size, it is once, few, many or the class of an expanded clone; other rows omit it.

few,TRBJ1-2,TRBV12-3/TRBV12-4,CASSPSLGYTF
few,TRBJ2-3,TRBV20-1,CSALEGWATDTQYF
-,TRBJ2-5,TRBV11-2,CASSQRHFTSGVLQETQYF
-,TRBJ2-7,TRBV12-3/TRBV12-4,CASSTEGAGDEQYF
few,TRBJ2-2,TRBV6-1,CASSPTTNTGELFF
-,TRBJ2-5,TRBV20-1,CSARDPTGETQYF
few,TRBJ2-7,TRBV2,CASSDPRGTGPYEQYF
few,TRBJ1-2,TRBV5-1,CASSLTGHGYTF
-,TRBJ2-1,TRBV9,CASSVEGASGEQFF
many,TRBJ2-2,TRBV12-3/TRBV12-4,CASSLGPGTGELFF
few,TRBJ2-3,TRBV20-1,CSANPRAQSTDTQYF
once,TRBJ2-7,TRBV6-1,CASSESGTASYEQYF
-,TRBJ1-6,TRBV10-3,CAISEVPFEPPLHF
-,TRBJ2-1,TRBV6-6,CASSYSIPIF
few,TRBJ1-5,TRBV18,CASSPLPTDRNQPQHF
few,TRBJ1-4,TRBV7-9,CASSLATAGREKLFF
few,TRBJ1-2,TRBV18,CASSRLPGTRSPNYGYTF
many,TRBJ2-1,TRBV4-3,CASSQDPSGYNEQFF
few,TRBJ1-1,TRBV20-1,CSAYRQGAKGAEAFF
few,TRBJ2-3,TRBV29-1,CSGGSNTDTQYF
-,TRBJ2-3,TRBV25-1,CASRTGGIDTQYF
-,TRBJ1-1,TRBV7-2,CASSFYRGRGTEAFF
few,TRBJ1-6,TRBV27,CASSLDRWSPLHF
few,TRBJ2-1,TRBV4-2,CASSQALVGGSGYNEQFF
-,TRBJ2-3,TRBV20-1,CSASSSRAPDTQYF
many,TRBJ1-5,TRBV2,CASSEYRDRGSGQPQHF
few,TRBJ2-3,TRBV20-1,CSAHSDSDTQYF
-,TRBJ2-5,TRBV12-3/TRBV12-4,CASSSGPARETQYF
few,TRBJ2-2,TRBV12-3/TRBV12-4,CASRALLVGELFF
-,TRBJ2-6,TRBV7-7,CASSLMPYLSGANVLTF
-,TRBJ1-4,TRBV6-1,CASKEGSNEKLFF
many,TRBJ2-1,TRBV12-3/TRBV12-4,CASSQVALEQFF
-,TRBJ1-1,TRBV6-2/TRBV6-3,CASSYRVFGNTEAFF
few,TRBJ1-6,TRBV30,CAWSEQQNSPLHF
-,TRBJ2-2,TRBV7-3,CASSLGLPGTGELFF
few,TRBJ1-4,TRBV12-3/TRBV12-4,CASSFGKGEKLFF
-,TRBJ2-3,TRBV4-3,CASSQNQDRVSADTQYF
-,TRBJ2-1,TRBV27,CASSPISLSGRVGDEQFF
-,TRBJ2-7,TRBV20-1,CSARDPGRHSPNEQYF
-,TRBJ2-1,TRBV7-6,CASSFPLGNEQFF
few,TRBJ2-7,TRBV11-3,CASSINPATYEQYF
few,TRBJ1-5,TRBV6-2/TRBV6-3,CASKSGGFNQPQHF
-,TRBJ2-1,TRBV10-2,CATIDQSSYNEQFF
-,TRBJ2-1,TRBV4-2,CASSPLLASSNEQFF
-,TRBJ1-6,TRBV6-5,CASSYSIQLNSPLHF
few,TRBJ1-5,TRBV6-2/TRBV6-3,CASSYGGVGKPQHF
-,TRBJ1-1,TRBV20-1,CSARVGPPKGYGTEAFF
many,TRBJ2-1,TRBV5-6,CASSLRLAGNEQFF
many,TRBJ2-7,TRBV28,CASRDRYEQYF
few,TRBJ2-7,TRBV10-3,CAISETRYRAYEQYF
-,TRBJ1-3,TRBV3-1,CASSHFDTIYF
-,TRBJ1-5,TRBV12-3/TRBV12-4,CASSLRGAHQPQHF
-,TRBJ2-1,TRBV6-1,CASSSGTSGAAYNEQFF
-,TRBJ2-4,TRBV12-3/TRBV12-4,CASSPRGTNKNIQYF
-,TRBJ2-1,TRBV12-3/TRBV12-4,CASSLLGREDNEQFF
-,TRBJ2-3,TRBV20-1,CSASMTSGWEDTQYF
-,TRBJ2-7,TRBV5-6,CASSPNNRADLRLPHLYEQYF